Each of the 17 T cell receptor beta chains below was sequenced from the same sample in a study of blood T cell repertoires in COVID-19. The assay was immunoSEQ multiplex PCR, and TCRdb's table has in-frame clones only and misses some. The profile shows roughly 220,000 clones, approximately 83% of them singletons. The specimen was PBMCs or T cells enriched from blood (not recorded which). These receptors all come from a middle-aged woman with acute COVID-19.

The rearrangement links TRBV6-5 to TRBJ1-2; 7 bases fit TRBD1. V dropped 4 bases and J dropped 2; count of bases not matched to a gene: 4. CDR3 size: 14 residues. Germline-derived CDR1 and CDR2 are MNHEY and SVGAGI. CDR3 nucleotides: TGTGCCAGCAGTTTAGCGGGACAGAACTATGGCTACACCTTC. This translates into CASSLAGQNYGYTF.

V gene TRBV19 combines with J gene TRBJ2-1, with 7 bases aligning to TRBD2. The trim removed 5 bases at V and 6 bases at J, leaving 16 bases unmatched. CDR3 size: 17 residues. CDR1 is LNHDA, CDR2 SQIVND, per germline (reference sequence). CDR3 sequence (DNA): TGTGCCAGTAGTCCCCAAGGCCGGGCGGGAGCTGGCAATGAGCAGTTCTTC. It translates to CASSPQGRAGAGNEQFF. The full variable domain, with the rest looked up from reference TRBV19 and TRBJ2-1, is DGGITQSPKYLFRKEGQNVTLSCEQNLNHDAMYWYRQDPGQGLRLIYYSQIVNDFQKGDIAEGYSVSREKKESFPLTVTSAQKNPTAFYLCASSPQGRAGAGNEQFFGPGTRLTVL.

This clone was recorded a few times. J is TRBJ2-5 and V is TRBV3-1 (or the pseudogene TRBV3-2), with 9 bases identical to TRBD2. Germline V gene lookup returns CDR1 LGHDT and CDR2 YNNKEL (reference sequence). The CDR3 loop spans 15 amino acids. The J segment lost 5 bases and the V segment lost 8 bases, leaving 12 bases of the junction unmatched. CDR3 protein: CASDTIGGRAETQYF. CDR3 nucleotides: TGTGCCAGCGACACCATTGGCGGGAGGGCTGAGACCCAGTACTTC.

The rearrangement links TRBV2 to TRBJ1-1; no firm D call. The germline V gene has CDR1 SNHLY and CDR2 FYNNEI. The V end lost 1 base, the J end lost 11 bases, and 5 bases lay between the germline ends. The CDR3 is 10 amino acids. CDR3 amino acids: CASSEGLAFF. The CDR3, as DNA: TGTGCCAGCAGTGAAGGGCTGGCTTTCTTT.

The chain employs TRBV6-5 and TRBJ2-7, with D possibly TRBD1 on 5 matching bases. Germline assignment: CDR1 MNHEY and CDR2 SVGAGI. The CDR3 has 14 residues. V gave up 7 bases and J gave up 2 bases, with 15 bases separating them. CDR3 protein: CASNGRGRAYEQYF. DNA of the CDR3: TGTGCCAGCAACGGTAGGGGCCGAGCCTACGAGCAGTACTTC.

The sample holds a few counts of this clone. The chain employs TRBV6-4 and TRBJ1-6, with D hard to call. The CDR3 consists of 13 residues. With 2 bases removed from V and 8 bases from J, the gap between germline ends came to 7 bases. Germline CDR1 is MRHNA and CDR2 is SNTAGT. CDR3 sequence (DNA): TGTGCCAGCAGTGACATATCCTATTCACCCCTCCACTTT. This translates into CASSDISYSPLHF.

CDR3 in amino acids: CASSEGRGSDYEQYF. DNA for the CDR3: TGCGCCAGCAGTGAAGGCAGGGGCTCCGACTACGAGCAGTACTTC. The rearrangement links TRBV10-1 to TRBJ2-7; D is possibly TRBD1 (6 bases). The V gene's germline CDR1 is WNHNN and CDR2 SYGVQD (reference sequence). The CDR3 sequence is 15 residues long. Trimming cost V 3 bases and J 3 bases, with 15 bases left between them.

The CDR3 is CASSTPGGEQYF. The CDR3 DNA follows: TGTGCCAGCAGTACCCCGGGGGGCGAGCAGTACTTC. The chain couples TRBV28 to TRBJ2-7, with TRBD2 identical over 7 bases. The V segment lost 5 bases and the J segment 6 bases; nucleotides outside the gene matches: 4. The germline gives CDR1 MDHEN, CDR2 SYDVKM. CDR3 size: 12 residues.

V is TRBV28 and J is TRBJ2-7, with 11 bases matching TRBD1. The CDR3 has 17 residues. Per the germline V gene, CDR1 is MDHEN and CDR2 is SYDVKM. Trimming removed 7 bases from V and 3 bases from J; junction bases left unmatched: 14. The DNA for the CDR3 is TGTGCCAGCACCGGAATTTGGACAGGGGGCGCGAGCTACGAGCAGTACTTC. Protein: CASTGIWTGGASYEQYF.

This clone was recorded once. V gene TRBV28 combines with J gene TRBJ1-5; the D is unclear. Trimming removed 1 base at V and 5 bases at J, with 9 bases between. Looked up from germline, CDR1 is MDHEN and CDR2 is SYDVKM. The CDR3 is 14 amino acids. The CDR3 nucleotides read TGTGCCAGCAGTTTATACGGGAGGGATCAGCCCCAGCATTTT. Amino acid sequence: CASSLYGRDQPQHF.

V is TRBV5-1 and J is TRBJ1-2; unclear D gene. CDR3 length equals 13 residues. From germline, CDR1 is SGHRS and CDR2 YFSETQ. The V and J ends lost 0 bases and 2 bases respectively, with 5 bases between them. CDR3 residues: CASSLGENYGYTF. The CDR3 nucleotides read TGCGCCAGCAGCTTGGGGGAGAACTATGGCTACACCTTC. The full variable domain, its missing parts supplied by reference TRBV5-1 and TRBJ1-2, is KAGVTQTPRYLIKTRGQQVTLSCSPISGHRSVSWYQQTPGQGLQFLFEYFSETQRNKGNFPGRFSGRQFSNSRSEMNVSTLELGDSALYLCASSLGENYGYTFGSGTRLTVV.

This chain connects TRBV5-1 to TRBJ2-7; tentative D call: TRBD1 (6 bases). In germline, CDR1 is SGHRS, CDR2 YFSETQ. This CDR3 comprises 15 residues. V lost 0 bases to trimming and J lost 4 bases, with 14 bases between them. CDR3 in amino acids: CASSLVRDKMYEQYF. The CDR3 DNA follows: TGCGCCAGCAGCTTGGTACGGGACAAGATGTACGAGCAGTACTTC.

The V gene is TRBV19, the J gene TRBJ2-5, with 8 bases fitting TRBD2. This CDR3 has 14 residues. V was pared by 8 bases and J by 4 bases, with 9 bases of the junction left unmatched. The germline CDR1 and CDR2 sequences are LNHDA and SQIVND (reference sequence). Here the CDR3 DNA reads TGTGCCAGTTGGAGCGGGAGCATAAGAGAGACCCAGTACTTC. Translated, it gives CASWSGSIRETQYF.

V usage is TRBV7-9 and J usage is TRBJ2-1, with 8 bases aligning to TRBD2. The CDR3 length is 13 residues. The V and J ends lost 5 bases and 8 bases, in that order; junction bases with no gene match: 5. Germline V gene sequence: CDR1 SEHNR, CDR2 FQNEAQ (reference sequence). The CDR3 reads CASSPPGGDEQFF. The DNA for the CDR3 is TGTGCCAGCAGCCCCCCCGGGGGGGATGAGCAGTTCTTC.

Of note for this clone: This CDR3 is also generated by other DNA sequences in the sample. The chain links TRBV5-1 to TRBJ2-2; D ambiguous. The V gene lost 0 bases and the J gene lost 0 bases, with 9 bases spanning the gap. This CDR3 is 16 amino acids long. Germline V gene lookup returns CDR1 SGHRS and CDR2 YFSETQ. The CDR3: CASSLVAGANTGELFF. The CDR3, as DNA: TGCGCCAGCAGCTTGGTCGCTGGAGCGAACACCGGGGAGCTGTTTTTT. Full variable domain (outside the CDR3, taken from reference TRBV5-1 and TRBJ2-2): KAGVTQTPRYLIKTRGQQVTLSCSPISGHRSVSWYQQTPGQGLQFLFEYFSETQRNKGNFPGRFSGRQFSNSRSEMNVSTLELGDSALYLCASSLVAGANTGELFFGEGSRLTVL.

The chain links TRBV7-6 to TRBJ2-1; D is uncertain. CDR3 length equals 11 residues. V was pared by 5 bases and J by 8 bases, with 7 bases between. Germline V gives CDR1 SGHVS, CDR2 FNYEAQ. CDR3 region: CASSTYYEQFF. CDR3 sequence (DNA): TGTGCCAGCAGCACTTACTATGAGCAGTTCTTC.

This chain connects TRBV15 to TRBJ1-2, with a possible D match to TRBD1 (6 bases). The V end lost 0 bases, the J end lost 4 bases, and 15 bases lay between the germline ends. This CDR3 has 16 residues. Germline lookup yields CDR1 LNHNV and CDR2 YYDKDF (reference sequence). The CDR3 spells CATSRDIQGGLYGYTF. In nucleotides, the CDR3 is TGTGCCACCAGCAGAGATATACAGGGAGGGCTCTATGGCTACACCTTC.